The T cell receptor (beta chain) described here comes from a study of blood T cell repertoires in COVID-19. Study processing details: Estimated nucleated cell counts came from reference gene primer amplification. The method was immunoSEQ multiplex PCR; TCRdb's version includes in-frame clones alone and lacks a portion of them. V, J and clone size reflect that table, while D and trimming were determined from the DNA. The sample includes about 230,000 clones, over 65% seen only once; the top ten take roughly 2.7%. Sequences were obtained from peripheral blood. This TCR was recovered from a woman in her 70s with active or convalescent COVID-19.

CDR3 bases: TGCAGCCCAAGTAGTGCGGATACGCAGTATTTT. Translation: CSPSSADTQYF. The rearrangement links TRBV20-1 to TRBJ2-3; D is unresolved. There are 11 residues in the CDR3. Germline V gene data show CDR1 as DFQATT and CDR2 as SNEGSKA (reference sequence).